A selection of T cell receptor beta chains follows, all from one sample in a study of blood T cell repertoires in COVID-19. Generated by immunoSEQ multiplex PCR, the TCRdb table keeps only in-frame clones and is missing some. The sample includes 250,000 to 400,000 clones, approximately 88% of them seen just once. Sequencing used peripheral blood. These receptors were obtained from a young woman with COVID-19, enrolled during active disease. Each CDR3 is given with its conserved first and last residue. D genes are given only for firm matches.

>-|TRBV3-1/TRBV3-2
CASAEGISGNTIYF
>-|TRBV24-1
CATSDLGSVADTQYF
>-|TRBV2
CASSDQGRVTEAFF
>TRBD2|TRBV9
CASSAGGGPDTQYF
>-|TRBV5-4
CASSVSDTHSGANVLTF
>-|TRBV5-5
CASSFYPLAGDSPLHF
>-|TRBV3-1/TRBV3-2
CASSQDHLNQPQHF
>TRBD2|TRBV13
CASSFRRGAFTDTQYF
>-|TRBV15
CATSRGLYGYTF
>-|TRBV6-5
CASSKDGRRNGYTF
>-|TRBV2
CASSDQGYGYTF
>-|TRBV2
CASSESGGTEAFF
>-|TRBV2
CASLVNSYNEQFF
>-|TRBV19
CASRPTGPNTEAFF
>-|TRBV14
CASSQGGGIKNIQYF
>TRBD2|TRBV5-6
CASSLRGGLREFF
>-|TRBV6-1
CASSEAGGPIGELFF
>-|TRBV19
CASSTSRGNTIYF
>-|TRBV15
CATSRAAQGRNQPQHF
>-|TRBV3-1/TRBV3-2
CASSPGTSSTDTQYF
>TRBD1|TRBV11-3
CASSLDGTVEQYF
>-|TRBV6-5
CASSFSGPYGYTF
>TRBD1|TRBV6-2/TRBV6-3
CASSPTGRGNTIYF
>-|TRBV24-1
CATSDPRLGGEQYF
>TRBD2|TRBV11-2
CASSLVRAGGSNEQFF
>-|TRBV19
CASSILLNEKLFF
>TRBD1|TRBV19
CASIGDSRSYGYTF
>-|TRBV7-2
CASPPAGSGNTIYF
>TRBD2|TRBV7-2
CASSLGLAGGTPYNEQFF
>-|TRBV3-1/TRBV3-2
CASSQEWGSQETQYF
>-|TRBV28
CASSLITPRGNTEAFF
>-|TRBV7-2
CASTLGRNYGYTF
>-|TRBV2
CASSVGSSNEKLFF
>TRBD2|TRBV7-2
CASSPLAGGPLEQFF
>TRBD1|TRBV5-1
CASSLTGQASRYEQYF
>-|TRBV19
CASSPGYTEAFF
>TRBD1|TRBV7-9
CASSLDSDYRGRNTIYF
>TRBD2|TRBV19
CASSRVAGGHNEQFF
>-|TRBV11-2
CASSSSGRAPLHF
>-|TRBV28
CASSLGPSSGHSPLHF
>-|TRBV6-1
CASSEALSYNQPQHF
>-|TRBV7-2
CASSLNSPLHF
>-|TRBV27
CASSLVYSYEQYF
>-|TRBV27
CASTHGRGGDSPLHF
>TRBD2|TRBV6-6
CASSGGLGPETQYF
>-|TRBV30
CAWTLRGDWGYTF
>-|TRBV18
CASSPAGVTYNEQFF
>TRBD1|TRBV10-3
CAISVGQGARNEQFF
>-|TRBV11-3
CASSVDSSTIYF
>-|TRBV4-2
CASSPMGGRGNYNEQFF